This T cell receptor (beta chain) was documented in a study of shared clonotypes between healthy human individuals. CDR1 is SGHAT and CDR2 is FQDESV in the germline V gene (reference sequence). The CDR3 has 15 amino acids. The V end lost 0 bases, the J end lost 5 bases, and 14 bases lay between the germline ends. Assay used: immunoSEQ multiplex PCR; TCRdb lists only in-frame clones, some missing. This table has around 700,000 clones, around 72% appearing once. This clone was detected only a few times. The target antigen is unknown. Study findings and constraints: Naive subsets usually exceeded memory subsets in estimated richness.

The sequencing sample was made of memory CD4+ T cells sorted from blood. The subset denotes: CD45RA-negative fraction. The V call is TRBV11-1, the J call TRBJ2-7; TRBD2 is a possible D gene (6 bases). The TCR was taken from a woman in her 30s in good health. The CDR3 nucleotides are TGTGCCAGCAGCTTAGCCCCAACAGGAGGGAACGAGCAGTACTTC. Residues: CASSLAPTGGNEQYF.